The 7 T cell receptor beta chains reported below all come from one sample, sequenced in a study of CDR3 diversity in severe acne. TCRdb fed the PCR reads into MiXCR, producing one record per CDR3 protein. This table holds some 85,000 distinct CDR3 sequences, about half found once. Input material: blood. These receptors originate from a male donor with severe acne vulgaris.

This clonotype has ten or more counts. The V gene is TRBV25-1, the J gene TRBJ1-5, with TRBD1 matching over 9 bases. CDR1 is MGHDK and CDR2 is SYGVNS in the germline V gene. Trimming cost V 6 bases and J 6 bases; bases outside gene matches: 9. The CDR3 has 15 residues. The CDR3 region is CASSLGTGRFQPQHF. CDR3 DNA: TGTGCCAGCAGCCTCGGGACAGGGCGCTTTCAGCCCCAGCATTTT.

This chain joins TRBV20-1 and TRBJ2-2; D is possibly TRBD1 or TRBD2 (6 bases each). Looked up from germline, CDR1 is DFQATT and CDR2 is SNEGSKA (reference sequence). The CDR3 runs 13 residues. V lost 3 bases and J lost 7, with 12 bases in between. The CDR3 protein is CSARRGEVGELFF. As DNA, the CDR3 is TGCAGTGCTAGGAGGGGGGAGGTCGGGGAGCTGTTTTTT.

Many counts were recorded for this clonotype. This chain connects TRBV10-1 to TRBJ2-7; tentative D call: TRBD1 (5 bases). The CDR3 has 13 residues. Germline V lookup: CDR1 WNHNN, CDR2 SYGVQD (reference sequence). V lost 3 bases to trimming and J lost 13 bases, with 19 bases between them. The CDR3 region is CASSETLDKKAYF. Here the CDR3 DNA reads TGCGCCAGCAGTGAAACCTTGGACAAAAAGGCCTACTTC.

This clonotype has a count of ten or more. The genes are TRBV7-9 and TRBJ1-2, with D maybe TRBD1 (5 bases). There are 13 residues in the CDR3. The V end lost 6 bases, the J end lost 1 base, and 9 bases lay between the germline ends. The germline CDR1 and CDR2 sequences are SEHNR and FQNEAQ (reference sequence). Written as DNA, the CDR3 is TGTGCCAGCAGTTCGGGGGATAACTATGGCTACACCTTC. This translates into CASSSGDNYGYTF.

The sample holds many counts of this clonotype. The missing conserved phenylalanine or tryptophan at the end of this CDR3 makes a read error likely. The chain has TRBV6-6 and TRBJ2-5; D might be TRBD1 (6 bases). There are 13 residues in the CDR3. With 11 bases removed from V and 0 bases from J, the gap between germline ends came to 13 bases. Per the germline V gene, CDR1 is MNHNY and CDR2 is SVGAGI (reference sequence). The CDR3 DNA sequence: TGTGCCGCACGGACAGCCCACCAAGAGACCCAGTACCTC. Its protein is CAARTAHQETQYL.

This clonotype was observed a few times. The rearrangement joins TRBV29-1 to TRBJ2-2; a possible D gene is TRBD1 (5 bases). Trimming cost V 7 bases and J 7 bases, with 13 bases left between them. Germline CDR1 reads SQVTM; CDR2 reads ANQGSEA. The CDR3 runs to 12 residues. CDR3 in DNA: TGCAGCGCCCTGGGGCGATACGGGGAGCTGTTTTTT. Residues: CSALGRYGELFF.

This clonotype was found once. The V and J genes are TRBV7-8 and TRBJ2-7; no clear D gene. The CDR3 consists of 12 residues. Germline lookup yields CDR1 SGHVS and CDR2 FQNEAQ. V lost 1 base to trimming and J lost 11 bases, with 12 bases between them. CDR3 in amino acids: CASSLVDLLKYF. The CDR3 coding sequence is TGTGCCAGCAGCTTAGTAGATTTATTAAAGTACTTC.